One T cell receptor beta chain is described in this entry. Its specificity is not known. This sample was included in a study of regulatory T cells in long-lasting Graves disease. General observations from the study: Sharing of public clonotypes was greater in persistent patients (roughly 2,900) than in new patients (roughly 970).

This CDR3 region has 14 residues. Germline CDR1 SGHRS, CDR2 YFSETQ. The junction had 4 bases not matched to a gene; V was cut back by 5 bases and J by 5 bases. Stated time point: persistent/refractory GD, antithyroid drugs over 5 years with positive TRAb. There was RNA extracted from PBMCs, and the TCR library was made from it. Patients with Graves' disease were diagnosed by American Thyroid Association guidelines. TCR beta libraries were built with iRepertoire HTBI primers and Arm-PCR of CDR3 regions. Original analysis: The samples included 60 to 65 TRBV and 14 to 15 TRBJ segments. A single record per CDR3 protein comes from TCRdb applying MiXCR to the multiplex PCR reads. In this record, the V and J calls reflect TCRdb's handling and not the investigators' own analysis. The table shows 350,000 to 450,000 distinct CDR3 sequences, with around 23% occurring only once.

The gene calls are TRBV5-1 and TRBJ1-6; 7 bases line up with TRBD1. This clonotype originated in a middle-aged woman with Graves disease. The sequencing here drew on peripheral blood mononuclear cells (PBMCs), taken when the disease was refractory, from a patient treated with antithyroid drugs. The CDR3 spells CASRSGTDNSPLHF. CDR3 sequence (DNA): TGCGCCAGCAGAAGCGGGACAGATAATTCACCCCTCCACTTT.